One sample yielded the 15 T cell receptor beta chains listed below, sequenced in a study of radiotherapy plus CTLA-4 blockade in lung cancer. Using immunoSEQ multiplex PCR, the repertoire was profiled, and TCRdb retains in-frame clones only, with some absent. The table includes about 120,000 clones, 85% to 90% detected once. The sequencing here drew on peripheral blood, taken from a patient treated with radiotherapy plus ipilimumab. The origin of the receptors is a human donor with non-small cell lung cancer that progressed on radiotherapy plus ipilimumab.

V usage is TRBV6-5 and J usage is TRBJ1-2; 10 bases fit TRBD1. The CDR3 covers 14 residues. V was clipped by 6 bases and J by 11 bases; unmatched bases: 12. Germline-derived CDR1 and CDR2 are MNHEY and SVGAGI. CDR3 coding DNA: TGTGCCAGCAGCCCACTACAGGGACAGGGGTTTTACACCTTC. This gives the protein CASSPLQGQGFYTF.

The chain recombines TRBV4-1 with TRBJ1-3; no definite D call. V was clipped by 0 bases and J by 2 bases, with 8 bases between them. This CDR3 is 15 amino acids long. Looked up from germline, CDR1 is MGHRA and CDR2 is YSYEKL. The CDR3 DNA follows: TGCGCCAGCAGCCAAGATCGATTAGCTGGAAACACCATATATTTT. Translation: CASSQDRLAGNTIYF.

The chain carries TRBV5-1 and TRBJ1-3; D is perhaps TRBD1 (5 bases). Trimming cost V 0 bases and J 0 bases, with 10 bases left between them. The CDR3 totals 16 residues. CDR1 is SGHRS and CDR2 is YFSETQ in the germline V gene. The CDR3 sequence is CASSLADRVSGNTIYF. CDR3 coding DNA: TGCGCCAGCAGCTTGGCCGACAGAGTCTCTGGAAACACCATATATTTT.

The chain has TRBV7-9 and TRBJ2-2, with 8 bases lining up with TRBD1. The germline V gene has CDR1 SEHNR and CDR2 FQNEAQ (reference sequence). This CDR3 is built from 14 residues. V lost 9 bases, J lost 4 bases, and 7 bases stayed unmatched. CDR3 in amino acids: CASTGQESTGELFF. The CDR3, as DNA: TGTGCCAGTACGGGACAGGAGAGCACCGGGGAGCTGTTTTTT.

This clone was observed once. This chain joins TRBV10-3 and TRBJ2-7, with D maybe TRBD2 (6 bases). There are 18 residues in the CDR3. The V gene's germline CDR1 is ENHRY and CDR2 SYGVKD. With 11 bases removed from V and 3 bases from J, the gap between germline ends came to 32 bases. The CDR3 protein is CAVAGGQNRTLSYYEQYF. CDR3 DNA sequence: TGTGCCGTCGCCGGGGGTCAAAACCGGACTCTTAGTTACTACGAGCAGTACTTC.

The J gene is TRBJ2-3, the V gene TRBV4-2; D tentatively fits TRBD1 or TRBD2 (6 bases each). CDR1 is LGHNA and CDR2 is YNFKEQ in the germline V gene. The CDR3 covers 18 residues. Trimming left V 0 bases short and J 2 bases short, with 18 bases between. The DNA for the CDR3 is TGTGCCAGCAGCCAAGAGGGGGGCGGGACATACCCCACAGATACGCAGTATTTT. The encoded protein is CASSQEGGGTYPTDTQYF.

The rearrangement links TRBV12-2 to TRBJ2-1; TRBD2 is the table's D call and was not checked against the DNA. TRBV12-2 is recorded as a pseudogene. This CDR3 is built from 16 residues. Here the CDR3 reads CASRLASGRGYNEQFF. The CDR3 DNA is TGTGCAAGTCGCTTAGCCTCCGGGAGGGGCTACAATGAGCAGTTCTTC.

This rearrangement joins TRBV7-9 to TRBJ2-1; D possibly uses TRBD1 or TRBD2 (5 bases each). The germline gives CDR1 SEHNR, CDR2 FQNEAQ (reference sequence). The CDR3 is 15 residues long. The germline V and J ends were trimmed by 0 bases and 15 bases, with 21 bases remaining between them. In DNA form, the CDR3 reads TGTGCCAGCAGCTTAGCAGGGGCAGGGAGTCGAAGCCTGTTCTTC. Protein product: CASSLAGAGSRSLFF. Together with reference TRBV7-9 and TRBJ2-1, the CDR3 gives the full variable domain: DTGVSQNPRHKITKRGQNVTFRCDPISEHNRLYWYRQTLGQGPEFLTYFQNEAQLEKSRLLSDRFSAERPKGSFSTLEIQRTEQGDSAMYLCASSLAGAGSRSLFFGPGTRLTVL.

The chain combines TRBV9 with TRBJ2-7; D unclear. The CDR3 runs to 14 residues. V was clipped by 2 bases and J by 2 bases, with 11 bases between them. Germline V lookup: CDR1 SGDLS, CDR2 YYNGEE. CDR3 in DNA: TGTGCCAGCAGCGTGTCGCAGAGAGCCTACGAGCAGTACTTC. This translates into CASSVSQRAYEQYF.

The genes are TRBV5-6 and TRBJ2-3, with 7 bases identical to TRBD1. With 2 bases clipped from V and 3 bases from J, the junction kept 6 bases outside the gene matches. CDR3 size: 15 residues. Per germline, CDR1 SGHDT and CDR2 YYEEEE. CDR3 region: CASSFLDRDTDTQYF. DNA for the CDR3: TGTGCCAGCAGCTTTTTAGACAGGGATACAGATACGCAGTATTTT.

The CDR3 nucleotides read TGTGCCAGCTCACTGGGACAGGGGGTTTCCCAAGAGACCCAGTACTTC. This gives the protein CASSLGQGVSQETQYF. This chain uses TRBV18 with TRBJ2-5; 11 nucleotides match TRBD1. Germline CDR1 is KGHSH and CDR2 is LQKENI. Germline trimming cut 4 bases from V and 1 base from J; bases unmatched to any gene: 5. This CDR3 is 16 amino acids long. Combining the CDR3 with reference TRBV18 and TRBJ2-5 gives the whole variable domain NAGVMQNPRHLVRRRGQEARLRCSPMKGHSHVYWYRQLPEEGLKFMVYLQKENIIDESGMPKERFSAEFPKEGPSILRIQQVVRGDSAAYFCASSLGQGVSQETQYFGPGTRLLVL.

About this clone itself: Relative to the germline gene, one junction end is altered; a read error may explain this. The chain combines TRBV7-7 with TRBJ2-5; 9 nucleotides match TRBD2. CDR3 length: 14 residues. Germline CDR1 and CDR2: SSHAT and FNYEAQ (reference sequence). The CDR3 protein is CASSLGLAQETQYF. CDR3 DNA sequence: TGTGCTAGCAGCCTTGGACTAGCGCAAGAGACCCAGTACTTC.

This chain connects TRBV7-9 to TRBJ2-7, with TRBD2 identical over 7 bases. This CDR3 is 16 amino acids long. Germline V gene data show CDR1 as SEHNR and CDR2 as FQNEAQ (reference sequence). Trimming took 4 bases from V and 2 from J; bases not matched to a gene: 11. The CDR3 loop reads CASSSGGGTAPYEQYF. DNA of the CDR3: TGTGCCAGCAGCTCGGGAGGCGGGACGGCACCCTACGAGCAGTACTTC.

This rearrangement joins TRBV29-1 to TRBJ2-5; D not resolved. Germline-derived CDR1 and CDR2 are SQVTM and ANQGSEA. Trimming took 6 bases from V and 4 from J, leaving 6 bases between them. The CDR3 loop spans 10 amino acids. CDR3: CSVALETQYF. In nucleotides, the CDR3 is TGCAGCGTCGCCCTAGAGACCCAGTACTTC. Supplemented by reference TRBV29-1 and TRBJ2-5, the full variable domain reads SAVISQKPSRDICQRGTSLTIQCQVDSQVTMMFWYRQQPGQSLTLIATANQGSEATYESGFVIDKFPISRPNLTFSTLTVSNMSPEDSSIYLCSVALETQYFGPGTRLLVL.

The chain employs TRBV7-8 and TRBJ2-5; no firm D call. Germline V gene sequence: CDR1 SGHVS, CDR2 FQNEAQ. Deletions cut 1 base from V and 1 base from J, with 1 base between. CDR3 length equals 12 residues. CDR3 protein: CASSLGQETQYF. CDR3 nucleotides: TGTGCCAGCAGCTTAGGCCAAGAGACCCAGTACTTC.